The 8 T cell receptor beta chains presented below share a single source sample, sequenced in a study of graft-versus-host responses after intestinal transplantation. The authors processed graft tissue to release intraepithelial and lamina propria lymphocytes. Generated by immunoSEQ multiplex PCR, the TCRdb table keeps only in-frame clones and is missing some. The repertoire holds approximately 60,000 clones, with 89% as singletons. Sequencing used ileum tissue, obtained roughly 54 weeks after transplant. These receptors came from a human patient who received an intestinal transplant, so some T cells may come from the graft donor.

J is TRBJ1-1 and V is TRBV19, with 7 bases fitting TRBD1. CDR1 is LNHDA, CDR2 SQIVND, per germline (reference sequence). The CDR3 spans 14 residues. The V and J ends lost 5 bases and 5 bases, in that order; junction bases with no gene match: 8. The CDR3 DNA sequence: TGTGCCAGTAGTCCAGAGACAGGGAGAACTGAAGCTTTCTTT. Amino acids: CASSPETGRTEAFF.

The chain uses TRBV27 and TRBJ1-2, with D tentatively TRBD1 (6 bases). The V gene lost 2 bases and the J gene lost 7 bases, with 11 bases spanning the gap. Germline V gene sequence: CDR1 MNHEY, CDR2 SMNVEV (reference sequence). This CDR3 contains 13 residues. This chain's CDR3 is CASSLRGGGGYTF. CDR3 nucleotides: TGTGCCAGCAGTTTACGTGGAGGGGGTGGCTACACCTTC.

CDR3 residues: CASSKGGKGTVNYEQYF. The CDR3 coding sequence is TGTGCCAGCAGCAAAGGCGGCAAGGGGACAGTGAACTACGAGCAGTACTTC. The chain combines TRBV21-1 with TRBJ2-7; the listed D gene, TRBD1, was not tested against the DNA. TRBV21-1 is a documented pseudogene. The CDR3 spans 17 residues.

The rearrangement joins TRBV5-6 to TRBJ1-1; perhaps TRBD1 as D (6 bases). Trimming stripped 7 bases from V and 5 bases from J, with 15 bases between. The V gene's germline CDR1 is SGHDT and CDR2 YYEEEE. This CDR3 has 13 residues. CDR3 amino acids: CASGITGSTEAFF. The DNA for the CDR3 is TGTGCCAGCGGCATTACAGGGAGTACTGAAGCTTTCTTT.

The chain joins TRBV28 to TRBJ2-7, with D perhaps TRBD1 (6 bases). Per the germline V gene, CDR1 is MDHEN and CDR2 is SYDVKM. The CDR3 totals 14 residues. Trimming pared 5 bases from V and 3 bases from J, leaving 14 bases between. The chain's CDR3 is CASSAPGQRYEQYF. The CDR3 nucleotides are TGTGCCAGCAGTGCCCCCGGACAGCGCTACGAGCAGTACTTC.

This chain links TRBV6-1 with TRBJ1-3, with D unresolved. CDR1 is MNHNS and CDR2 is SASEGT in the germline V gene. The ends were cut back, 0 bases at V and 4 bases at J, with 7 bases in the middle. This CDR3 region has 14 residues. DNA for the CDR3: TGTGCCAGCAGTGAAGCAGAGGCGGGAAACACCATATATTTT. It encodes CASSEAEAGNTIYF.

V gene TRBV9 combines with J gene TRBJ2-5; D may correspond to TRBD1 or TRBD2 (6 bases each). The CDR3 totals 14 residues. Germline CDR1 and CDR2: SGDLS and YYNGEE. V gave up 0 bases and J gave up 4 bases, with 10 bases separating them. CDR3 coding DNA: TGTGCCAGCAGCGTAGAGGGGGGTCGAGAGACCCAGTACTTC. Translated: CASSVEGGRETQYF.

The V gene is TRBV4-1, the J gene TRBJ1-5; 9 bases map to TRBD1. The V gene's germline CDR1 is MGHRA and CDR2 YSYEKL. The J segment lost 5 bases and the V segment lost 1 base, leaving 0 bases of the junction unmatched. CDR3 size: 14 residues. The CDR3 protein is CASSQGQGDQPQHF. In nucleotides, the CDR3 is TGCGCCAGCAGCCAAGGACAGGGGGATCAGCCCCAGCATTTT.